The next 9 T cell receptor beta chains were all read from a single sample in a study of blood T cell repertoires in COVID-19. This table comes from immunoSEQ multiplex PCR, and its TCRdb copy is limited to in-frame clones, with some not included. The sample lists over 150,000 clones, roughly 85% occurring once. Sequencing used PBMCs or T cells enriched from blood (not recorded which). These receptors were obtained from a man aged 35 to 55 who had recovered from COVID-19.

The CDR3 bases are TGTGCCAGCAGCGTAGGCACAGGCCAGGGGAATGAAAAACTGTTTTTT. As protein: CASSVGTGQGNEKLFF. The J gene is TRBJ1-4, the V gene TRBV9, with a tentative D call TRBD1 (6 bases). With 0 bases removed from V and 5 bases from J, the gap between germline ends came to 14 bases. Germline CDR1 reads SGDLS; CDR2 reads YYNGEE. The CDR3 sequence is 16 residues long.

This CDR3 is CSVETGDGYTF. The CDR3 DNA sequence: TGCAGCGTTGAGACAGGGGATGGCTACACCTTC. The gene calls are TRBV29-1 and TRBJ1-2; TRBD1 matches at 8 bases. CDR3 length: 11 amino acids. The V gene's germline CDR1 is SQVTM and CDR2 ANQGSEA. J was trimmed by 6 bases and V by 3 bases; bases with no gene match: 0.

This chain uses TRBV28 with TRBJ2-7; weak D call: TRBD1 (5 bases). Per the germline V gene, CDR1 is MDHEN and CDR2 is SYDVKM. V was trimmed by 5 bases and J by 7 bases, leaving 18 bases between them. The length of the CDR3 is 14 residues. CDR3 in amino acids: CASSPSVRGKEQYF. The CDR3 coding sequence is TGTGCCAGCAGTCCCTCGGTTAGGGGAAAGGAGCAGTACTTC.

Only a few counts were recorded for this clone. The genes are TRBV10-3 and TRBJ1-2; D remains unclear. This CDR3 comprises 15 residues. Per the germline V gene, CDR1 is ENHRY and CDR2 is SYGVKD. V dropped 2 bases and J dropped 0 bases, with 10 bases sitting between them. This chain's CDR3 is CAISETSSANYGYTF. The CDR3 DNA follows: TGTGCCATCAGTGAGACGTCGTCGGCTAACTATGGCTACACCTTC.

The chain is built from TRBV19 and TRBJ1-2; D possibly corresponds to TRBD1 (5 bases). CDR1 is LNHDA and CDR2 is SQIVND in the germline V gene (reference sequence). The CDR3 runs to 16 residues. V shed 8 bases and J shed 2 bases, with 21 bases lying between them. The CDR3 DNA reads as TGTGCCAGTTCTCTAAATTATTTACAGGAAAACTATGGCTACACCTTC. This translates into CASSLNYLQENYGYTF.

The J gene is TRBJ1-2, the V gene TRBV7-9, with unresolved D. Looked up from germline, CDR1 is SEHNR and CDR2 is FQNEAQ (reference sequence). The CDR3 is 17 amino acids. Between the trimmed V and J ends, which lost 7 bases and 4 bases, there was a span of 25 bases. The CDR3 loop is CASKYLEMTLRGYGYTF. Written as DNA, the CDR3 is TGTGCCAGCAAATACCTCGAGATGACCTTACGGGGCTATGGCTACACCTTC.

The chain is built from TRBV27 and TRBJ1-1; D unclear. CDR1 is MNHEY and CDR2 is SMNVEV in the germline V gene (reference sequence). The CDR3 sequence is 14 residues long. The V end was cut by 7 bases, the J end by 2 bases, with 14 bases between. The CDR3 here is CASTLSAPNTEAFF. The CDR3 DNA follows: TGTGCCAGCACCCTAAGTGCCCCTAACACTGAAGCTTTCTTT.

V and J are TRBV7-9 and TRBJ1-1; 10 bases map to TRBD1. J lost 4 bases, V lost 2 bases, and 7 bases had no gene match. This CDR3 region has 16 residues. The germline V gene encodes CDR1 SEHNR and CDR2 FQNEAQ (reference sequence). The CDR3 loop reads CASSLLTGGEGTEAFF. CDR3 nucleotide sequence: TGTGCCAGCAGCTTATTGACAGGGGGCGAGGGCACTGAAGCTTTCTTT.

CDR3 loop: CASSQGQGWGYTF. In DNA, the CDR3 is TGTGCCAGCAGCCAAGGACAGGGCTGGGGCTACACCTTC. The chain has TRBV3-1 (or the pseudogene TRBV3-2) and TRBJ1-2; 7 positions agree with TRBD1. This CDR3 region has 13 residues. Germline V lookup: CDR1 LGHDT, CDR2 YNNKEL (reference sequence). V was pared by 1 base and J by 8 bases, with 4 bases of the junction left unmatched.